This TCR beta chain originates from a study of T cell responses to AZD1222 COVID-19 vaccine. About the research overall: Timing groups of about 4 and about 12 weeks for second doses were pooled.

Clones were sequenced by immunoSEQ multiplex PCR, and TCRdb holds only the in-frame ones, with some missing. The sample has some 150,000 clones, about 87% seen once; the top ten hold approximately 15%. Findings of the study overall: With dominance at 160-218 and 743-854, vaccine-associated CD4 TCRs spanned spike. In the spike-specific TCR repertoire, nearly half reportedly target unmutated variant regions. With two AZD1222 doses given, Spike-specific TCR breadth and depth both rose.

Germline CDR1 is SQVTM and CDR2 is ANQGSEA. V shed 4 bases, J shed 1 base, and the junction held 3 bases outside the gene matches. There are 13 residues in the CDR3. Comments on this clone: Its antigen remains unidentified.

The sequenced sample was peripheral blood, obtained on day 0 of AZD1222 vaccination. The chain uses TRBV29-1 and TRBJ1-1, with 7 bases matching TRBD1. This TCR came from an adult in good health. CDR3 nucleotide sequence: TGCAGCGTTGTGACAGGGCGGAACACTGAAGCTTTCTTT. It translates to CSVVTGRNTEAFF.